This TCR beta chain was documented in a study of T-cell reconstitution after alpha-beta-depleted transplantation in children. Between the trimmed V and J ends, which lost 4 bases and 4 bases, there was a span of 12 bases. CDR3 length: 14 residues. Germline V gene lookup returns CDR1 ENHRY and CDR2 SYGVKD. Study-wide results and limits: At around two months after transplant, the alpha-beta T cells were reportedly derived from several hundred expanded clones that came from non-depleted graft cells. The authors attributed T-cell counts and diversity one year after transplant mostly to newly produced T cells. Several patients had high TCRbeta diversity at day 60; it came from surviving recipient T cells and thymic progenitors.

Worth noting for this clonotype: The target antigen is unknown.

The authors prepared the TCRbeta library with unique molecular identifiers. TCRdb re-analysed the PCR reads in MiXCR, keeping a single row per CDR3 protein. The data contain roughly 310,000 distinct CDR3 sequences, 23% of them seen just once; the ten biggest clones take up 10% to 11%. The material sequenced was PBMCs, mostly from graft donor cells, taken 180 days after TCRalphabeta/CD19-depleted stem cell transplant. The receptor comes from a male patient younger than 18 who had a stem cell transplant for acute lymphoblastic leukemia, so the T cells may come from the graft donor. This sequence joins TRBV10-3 and TRBJ2-3; D is unclear. DNA of the CDR3: TGTGCCATCAGTGGTGTTACCGGTCCAGATACGCAGTATTTT. This codes for CAISGVTGPDTQYF.